This T cell receptor (beta chain) appears in the sequencing data of a study of T cell clonality in common variable immunodeficiency. Diagnosis required reduced IgG, IgA and/or IgM with specific antibody deficiency. In germline, CDR1 is MNHEY, CDR2 SVGEGT. Germline trimming cut 5 bases from V and 9 bases from J; bases unmatched to any gene: 11. The CDR3 runs to 15 residues. Sequencing was performed with immunoSEQ multiplex PCR; in TCRdb, only in-frame clones are kept and a portion is missing. This sample has roughly 30,000 clones, each found more than once. Findings and caveats of the study: Compared with controls, CVID subjects had fewer shared TCRbeta clones. Compared with healthy controls, CVID subjects showed increased TCRbeta clonality, mostly in about a third. In common variable immunodeficiency, TCR beta chains reportedly carried fewer deletions and N-nucleotide insertions.

Turning to this clone: Its specificity is unknown. The CDR3 extends 3 residues past the end of the read, so its final part is completed from the germline J gene.

The sequencing input was peripheral blood mononuclear cells. The source is a human donor with common variable immunodeficiency. The chain has TRBV6-2 or TRBV6-3 and TRBJ2-4, with 9 bases fitting TRBD2. The CDR3 is CASSRPSGARLIQYF. The DNA read from the CDR3 is TGTGCCAGCAGTCGCCCTAGCGGGGCTCGACTCATT.